This T cell receptor beta chain was documented in a study of early T cells in non-severe SARS-CoV-2 infection. Study details: Unsorted whole blood bulk RNA was sequenced, with unpaired chains.

Individual cDNA molecules carried attached unique molecular identifiers. TCRdb called the 5' RACE reads again in MiXCR, with one record for every CDR3 protein. Here the sample spans some 50,000 distinct CDR3 sequences, about 10% being singletons. Between the trimmed V and J ends, which lost 6 bases and 2 bases, there was a span of 14 bases. In germline, CDR1 is SQVTM, CDR2 ANQGSEA. This CDR3 contains 13 residues. This clonotype was picked up many times. The chain combines TRBV29-1 with TRBJ2-7, with no clear D. The TCR was taken from an adult who was a healthcare worker with PCR-confirmed SARS-CoV-2 infection or an uninfected control (not recorded which). The sample comprised whole blood. The DNA for the CDR3 is TGCAGCGTGTCCCACCGCCCGACCTACGAGCAGTACTTC. Translated: CSVSHRPTYEQYF.